Listed below are T cell receptor beta chains from one sample, sequenced in a study of spatial heterogeneity in lung cancer. TCRdb recomputed calls from the 5' RACE reads with MiXCR, one row per CDR3 protein. The top ten clones hold 30% to 40% of a sample with tens of thousands of distinct CDR3 sequences, about 5% of them seen once. The sequencing here drew on PBMCs, taken at surgery. Receptor source: a male donor with early-stage non-small cell lung cancer. CDR3s include the opening cysteine and the closing phenylalanine or tryptophan. D genes are given only for firm matches. Size tells how often a clone was seen (once, few, many) or the class of an expanded clone, and some rows leave it out.

v_call,clone_size,d_call,j_call,cdr3_aa,cdr3_nt
TRBV29-1,many,NA,TRBJ1-1,CSVSGFQGTEAFF,TGCAGCGTTTCAGGGTTCCAGGGCACTGAAGCTTTCTTT
TRBV6-5,many,NA,TRBJ2-7,CASSYTVPRRGDTYEQYF,TGTGCCAGCAGTTACACCGTACCGCGACGGGGCGATACCTACGAGCAGTACTTC
TRBV12-3/TRBV12-4,many,TRBD1,TRBJ2-1,CASSLPGTGVQEQFF,TGTGCCAGCAGTTTGCCCGGGACAGGGGTTCAAGAGCAGTTCTTC
TRBV20-1,many,TRBD2,TRBJ2-2,CSARVRLASAGELFF,TGCAGTGCTAGAGTAAGACTAGCAAGCGCCGGGGAGCTGTTTTTT
TRBV5-1,many,TRBD2,TRBJ2-7,CASSLESSGGYEQYF,TGCGCCAGCAGCTTGGAGTCTAGCGGGGGCTACGAGCAGTACTTC
TRBV27,many,NA,TRBJ1-2,CASSLTGAWGYTF,TGTGCCAGCAGTTTAACTGGGGCGTGGGGCTACACCTTC
TRBV6-5,many,NA,TRBJ1-3,CASSYSRSVGNTIYF,TGTGCCAGCAGTTACTCCCGCTCGGTTGGAAACACCATATATTTT
TRBV11-1,many,NA,TRBJ1-5,CASSLSDPRGERPHQPQHF,TGTGCCAGCAGCTTAAGCGACCCCAGGGGCGAGAGGCCCCATCAGCCCCAGCATTTT
TRBV7-9,many,NA,TRBJ1-1,CASSFDGPVDTEAFF,TGTGCCAGCAGCTTTGACGGACCGGTGGACACTGAAGCTTTCTTT
TRBV28,many,NA,TRBJ1-2,CASSSPTAIYGYTF,TGTGCCAGCAGTTCCCCGACAGCGATCTATGGCTACACCTTC
TRBV6-1,many,NA,TRBJ1-1,CASRQNTEAFF,TGTGCCAGCCGCCAAAACACTGAAGCTTTCTTT
TRBV12-3/TRBV12-4,many,TRBD2,TRBJ2-1,CASSLAGLAGGGVYNEQFF,TGTGCCAGCAGTTTGGCGGGACTAGCGGGAGGGGGGGTCTACAATGAGCAGTTCTTC
TRBV28,many,NA,TRBJ2-6,CASRLPGANVLTF,TGTGCCAGCAGACTCCCTGGGGCCAACGTCCTGACTTTC
TRBV12-3/TRBV12-4,few,TRBD1,TRBJ2-2,CASSLQGGETGELFF,TGTGCCAGCAGCCTACAGGGGGGAGAAACCGGGGAGCTGTTTTTT
TRBV18,few,TRBD2,TRBJ2-3,CASSPESPGLAITDTQYF,TGTGCCAGCTCACCCGAATCCCCGGGACTAGCGATTACAGATACGCAGTATTTT
TRBV6-1,few,NA,TRBJ2-7,CASSEAGQQYF,TGTGCCAGCAGTGAAGCCGGACAGCAGTACTTC
TRBV2,many,NA,TRBJ1-2,CASSDLGIGYGYTF,TGTGCCAGCAGTGATCTGGGGATTGGCTATGGCTACACCTTC
TRBV28,many,TRBD1,TRBJ2-2,CASSSGQAGTGELFF,TGTGCCAGCAGTTCTGGACAGGCGGGCACCGGGGAGCTGTTTTTT
TRBV6-6,many,TRBD2,TRBJ2-6,CASTKRGSGANVLTF,TGTGCCAGCACCAAGCGGGGCTCTGGGGCCAACGTCCTGACTTTC
TRBV28,many,NA,TRBJ1-5,CASRGFNSNQPQHF,TGTGCCAGCCGAGGGTTCAATAGCAATCAGCCCCAGCATTTT
TRBV7-9,many,NA,TRBJ2-6,CASSHEGRGANVLTF,TGTGCCAGCAGCCACGAAGGGCGTGGGGCCAACGTCCTGACTTTC
TRBV6-2/TRBV6-3,many,NA,TRBJ1-2,CASSYGHIYGYTF,TGTGCCAGCAGTTACGGACACATCTATGGCTACACCTTC
TRBV7-8,many,NA,TRBJ2-7,CASSLVGGNYEQYF,TGTGCCAGCAGCTTAGTGGGTGGGAACTACGAGCAGTACTTC
TRBV6-2/TRBV6-3,many,NA,TRBJ1-2,CASSYGHNYGYTF,TGTGCCAGCAGTTACGGGCATAACTATGGCTACACCTTC
TRBV29-1,few,TRBD1,TRBJ2-7,CSVEVGTGRYEQYF,TGCAGCGTTGAAGTGGGGACAGGGAGGTACGAGCAGTACTTC
TRBV6-5,many,NA,TRBJ2-1,CASSLRSTNEQFF,TGTGCCAGCAGCCTCCGGTCTACCAATGAGCAGTTCTTC
TRBV7-6,few,TRBD1,TRBJ1-5,CASSLTGRSDQPQHF,TGTGCCAGCAGCTTGACAGGGAGGTCGGATCAGCCCCAGCATTTT
TRBV4-2,many,NA,TRBJ2-3,CASRSGATQSAADTQYF,TGTGCCAGCAGGTCCGGAGCCACCCAAAGTGCGGCAGATACGCAGTATTTT
TRBV10-1,many,TRBD2,TRBJ2-1,CASSGPSGGVNEQFF,TGCGCCAGCAGTGGTCCTAGCGGGGGGGTTAATGAGCAGTTCTTC
TRBV28,many,NA,TRBJ1-4,CASSSVLSATNEKLFF,TGTGCCAGCAGTTCCGTGTTGAGCGCAACTAATGAAAAACTGTTTTTT
TRBV4-2,many,NA,TRBJ1-4,CASGRTEQEKLFF,TGTGCCAGCGGCCGCACAGAGCAGGAAAAACTGTTTTTT
TRBV2,many,NA,TRBJ2-7,CASSLTRRYEQYF,TGTGCCAGCAGTCTGACTCGACGCTACGAGCAGTACTTC
TRBV29-1,many,TRBD1,TRBJ1-1,CSVDVRGFTEAFF,TGCAGCGTTGATGTCAGGGGGTTCACTGAAGCTTTCTTT
TRBV12-3/TRBV12-4,many,NA,TRBJ2-7,CASSYSGFSYEQYF,TGTGCCAGCAGCTACTCAGGGTTTTCCTACGAGCAGTACTTC
TRBV19,many,TRBD1,TRBJ2-1,CASRPTGAGHNEQFF,TGTGCCAGTAGGCCGACAGGGGCCGGACACAATGAGCAGTTCTTC
TRBV6-5,NA,NA,TRBJ1-5,CASSYSREARGPQHF,TGTGCCAGCAGTTACTCGAGAGAGGCGCGCGGGCCCCAGCATTTT
TRBV20-1,many,NA,TRBJ2-1,CSGWRSEDNEQFF,TGCAGTGGGTGGAGGAGCGAAGACAATGAGCAGTTCTTC
TRBV7-9,many,NA,TRBJ2-5,CASSLVGVETQYF,TGTGCCAGCAGCTTAGTGGGTGTCGAGACCCAGTACTTC
TRBV10-3,NA,NA,TRBJ2-1,CATVAESSYNEQFF,TGTGCCACCGTAGCGGAGAGCTCCTACAATGAGCAGTTCTTC
TRBV11-2,many,TRBD1,TRBJ1-2,CASSVDRGGGGYTF,TGTGCCAGCAGCGTTGACAGGGGAGGCGGTGGCTACACCTTC
TRBV21-1,few,NA,TRBJ2-1,CASSKSGAGPSNDNNEQFF,TGTGCCAGCAGCAAGAGCGGAGCGGGACCCTCTAATGATAACAATGAGCAGTTCTTC
TRBV6-5,many,TRBD1,TRBJ1-1,CASSKTGQGKANTEAFF,TGTGCCAGCAGCAAGACGGGACAGGGTAAAGCAAACACTGAAGCTTTCTTT
TRBV7-2,many,NA,TRBJ2-1,CASSLVLDNEQFF,TGTGCCAGCAGCTTAGTCTTGGACAATGAGCAGTTCTTC
TRBV12-3/TRBV12-4,few,TRBD1,TRBJ2-3,CASSRPGGADTQYF,TGTGCCAGCAGTCGCCCAGGGGGCGCGGATACGCAGTATTTT
TRBV5-1,many,NA,TRBJ2-7,CASSPGTLREQYF,TGCGCCAGCAGCCCCGGGACACTGAGAGAGCAGTACTTC
TRBV20-1,few,TRBD1,TRBJ2-1,CSARETGIGEQFF,TGCAGTGCTAGAGAGACAGGGATCGGTGAGCAGTTCTTC
TRBV5-1,many,NA,TRBJ2-7,CASSLKIGPPYEQYF,TGCGCCAGCAGCTTGAAGATAGGGCCCCCCTACGAGCAGTACTTC
TRBV6-6,many,TRBD2,TRBJ2-5,CASSFSGGETQYF,TGTGCCAGCAGTTTTAGCGGGGGAGAGACCCAGTACTTC
TRBV7-2,many,NA,TRBJ2-3,CASSVTDTQYF,TGTGCCAGCAGCGTTACAGATACGCAGTATTTT
TRBV3-1,many,TRBD1,TRBJ1-5,CASSQDLTGGQPQHF,TGTGCCAGCAGCCAAGATTTGACAGGGGGGCAGCCCCAGCATTTT
TRBV28,few,TRBD2,TRBJ2-7,CASARGGTAYEQYF,TGTGCCAGCGCCCGCGGGGGGACGGCCTACGAGCAGTACTTC
TRBV4-2,few,TRBD1,TRBJ2-7,CASSQDRGTGGLRYEQYF,TGTGCCAGCAGCCAAGATAGGGGGACAGGCGGCCTCCGATACGAGCAGTACTTC
TRBV7-2,many,NA,TRBJ2-5,CASSLGRGSGTQETQYF,TGTGCCAGCAGCTTAGGGAGGGGAAGCGGCACTCAAGAGACCCAGTACTTC
TRBV3-1,many,NA,TRBJ2-1,CASSLGSRGREQFF,TGTGCCAGCAGCCTCGGCAGCAGGGGTCGTGAGCAGTTCTTC
TRBV3-1,NA,NA,TRBJ2-2,CASSPWTPANTGELFF,TGTGCCAGCAGCCCTTGGACTCCCGCGAACACCGGGGAGCTGTTTTTT
TRBV7-2,many,NA,TRBJ2-1,CASSLEQSYNEQFF,TGTGCCAGCAGCTTAGAGCAGTCCTACAATGAGCAGTTCTTC
TRBV7-3,medium-sized,NA,TRBJ2-6,CASRPSGANVLTF,TGTGCCAGCAGGCCATCTGGGGCCAACGTCCTGACTTTC
TRBV5-1,many,NA,TRBJ2-5,CASSYGTFGETQYF,TGCGCCAGCAGCTACGGGACTTTTGGGGAGACCCAGTACTTC
TRBV24-1,many,NA,TRBJ2-3,CATSAGTSSTDTQYF,TGTGCCACCAGTGCGGGGACCTCTAGCACAGATACGCAGTATTTT
TRBV6-6,many,TRBD2,TRBJ2-7,CASMTGGLEQYF,TGTGCCAGCATGACGGGGGGGCTCGAGCAGTACTTC